The next 17 T cell receptor beta chains were all read from a single sample in a study of T cell changes during pregnancy in multiple sclerosis. Sequenced by immunoSEQ multiplex PCR; TCRdb stores in-frame clones only, minus some. Among tens of thousands of clones listed, just over 90% were seen once. Material: peripheral blood, obtained in the third trimester of pregnancy. The receptors were sampled from a female donor with multiple sclerosis, enrolled in a pregnancy study.

Comments on this clone: The junction departs from the called germline gene at one end, perhaps through a read error. The V and J genes are TRBV5-1 and TRBJ1-2, with 8 nucleotides matching TRBD1. Germline loops: CDR1 SGHRS, CDR2 YFSETQ. CDR3 length equals 11 residues. The CDR3 DNA follows: TGCGCCAGCAGCTTCGGACAGGGCTGCACCTTC. Translation gives CASSFGQGCTF.

V gene TRBV7-9 combines with J gene TRBJ1-2, with 8 bases aligning to TRBD1. The length of the CDR3 is 12 residues. Trimming cost V 5 bases and J 11 bases; bases outside gene matches: 7. Per germline, CDR1 SEHNR and CDR2 FQNEAQ (reference sequence). In nucleotides, the CDR3 is TGTGCCAGCAGCAAGACAGGGGAGTCGTACACCTTC. This sequence encodes CASSKTGESYTF.

The chain combines TRBV11-2 with TRBJ2-5; the match to TRBD1 covers 8 bases. The CDR3 covers 16 residues. Germline CDR1 is SGHAT and CDR2 is FQNNGV. V shed 1 base and J 0 bases; nucleotides not matched to a gene: 4. The chain's CDR3 is CASSLARTGYQETQYF. CDR3 bases: TGTGCCAGCAGCTTAGCCCGGACAGGGTACCAAGAGACCCAGTACTTC. The whole variable domain, remainder taken from reference TRBV11-2 and TRBJ2-5, is EAGVAQSPRYKIIEKRQSVAFWCNPISGHATLYWYQQILGQGPKLLIQFQNNGVVDDSQLPKDRFSAERLKGVDSTLKIQPAKLEDSAVYLCASSLARTGYQETQYFGPGTRLLVL.

The gene calls are TRBV7-2 and TRBJ2-7; 8 bases are shared with TRBD1. V trimming: 4 bases; J trimming: 1 base; junction bases outside the gene matches: 3. The CDR3 is 14 residues long. From germline, CDR1 is SGHTA and CDR2 FQGNSA. CDR3 DNA: TGTGCCAGCAGCTCCGACAGGGGTTCCTACGAGCAGTACTTC. Its protein is CASSSDRGSYEQYF.

The table lists this clone with a count of one. This sequence joins TRBV5-4 and TRBJ2-5, with 10 nucleotides matching TRBD2. CDR1 and CDR2 from the germline V gene are SGHNT and YYREEE (reference sequence). The J segment lost 1 base and the V segment lost 4 bases, leaving 7 bases of the junction unmatched. This CDR3 has 16 amino acids. CDR3 protein: CASSVQRGGGQETQYF. As DNA, the CDR3 is TGTGCCAGCAGCGTCCAGCGGGGGGGTGGCCAAGAGACCCAGTACTTC.

This clone has a handful of counts. The V and J genes are TRBV2 and TRBJ1-5; 8 bases are a match to TRBD1. The germline gives CDR1 SNHLY, CDR2 FYNNEI. The CDR3 runs to 14 residues. Losses at the gene ends were 8 bases for V and 0 bases for J; bases not matched to a gene: 3. CDR3 sequence: CASADRDSNQPQHF. Written as DNA, the CDR3 is TGTGCCAGCGCGGACAGGGATAGCAATCAGCCCCAGCATTTT.

This clone has only a few counts. The V call is TRBV4-2, the J call TRBJ1-5; 10 nucleotides line up with TRBD1. The CDR3 is 15 residues long. V lost 4 bases to trimming and J lost 1 base; unmatched junction nucleotides: 1. The germline gives CDR1 LGHNA, CDR2 YNFKEQ. The CDR3 DNA sequence: TGTGCCAGCAGCCCGACAGGGGGCAGCAATCAGCCCCAGCATTTT. Its protein product is CASSPTGGSNQPQHF.

V gene TRBV18 combines with J gene TRBJ2-7; possible D gene TRBD2, 6 bases. The length of the CDR3 is 15 residues. The V end lost 7 bases, the J end lost 8 bases, and 24 bases lay between the germline ends. The germline gives CDR1 KGHSH, CDR2 LQKENI. The CDR3 DNA sequence: TGTGCCAGCTGTCCTAACCGGGACTCAAAGTACAAGCAGTACTTC. Its translation is CASCPNRDSKYKQYF.

The chain is built from TRBV9 and TRBJ2-7, with D possibly TRBD2 on 6 matching bases. The length of the CDR3 is 16 residues. Germline V gene lookup returns CDR1 SGDLS and CDR2 YYNGEE. Between the trimmed V and J ends, which lost 4 bases and 1 base, there was a span of 18 bases. As DNA, the CDR3 is TGTGCCAGCAGCCCCTGGGACGGAGGGTATTCCTACGAGCAGTACTTC. Protein sequence: CASSPWDGGYSYEQYF.

For this clone: Germline is not matched at one junction end, which may reflect a read error. The rearrangement uses TRBV29-1 and TRBJ2-3, with no clear D. Germline values: CDR1 SQVTM, CDR2 ANQGSEA. The CDR3 extends over 13 amino acids. CDR3 in amino acids: CSVETAGTDTQYF. CDR3 in DNA: TGCAGCGTTGAAACTGCAGGCACGGATACGCAGTATTTT.

The CDR3 is CASSARGQTGNTIYF. The CDR3, as DNA: TGCGCCAGCAGCGCCCGCGGACAGACAGGAAACACCATATATTTT. The V call is TRBV5-1, the J call TRBJ1-3; TRBD1 is a possible D gene (6 bases). Germline assignment: CDR1 SGHRS and CDR2 YFSETQ. This CDR3 has 15 residues. V was pared by 4 bases and J by 4 bases, with 15 bases between.

The genes are TRBV11-3 and TRBJ2-1; 7 nucleotides align to TRBD2. Germline V gives CDR1 SGHNT, CDR2 YENEEA. V gave up 4 bases and J gave up 8 bases; unmatched junction bases: 14. The CDR3 spans 16 residues. The CDR3 DNA reads as TGTGCCAGCAGCTCCCGTACGGGAGGATCTCGGGATGAGCAGTTCTTC. Amino acid sequence: CASSSRTGGSRDEQFF.

Here the CDR3 DNA reads TGCGCCAGCCGGGGGGCCTTGAACACCGGGGAGCTGTTTTTT. It codes for CASRGALNTGELFF. V gene TRBV5-1 combines with J gene TRBJ2-2; a possible D gene is TRBD2 (7 bases). CDR1 SGHRS and CDR2 YFSETQ come from the germline V gene. Trimming left V 7 bases short and J 1 base short, with 11 bases between. This CDR3 has 14 amino acids.

The rearrangement uses TRBV4-2 and TRBJ2-3; 8 bases align to TRBD2. Germline V lookup: CDR1 LGHNA, CDR2 YNFKEQ. The CDR3 consists of 17 residues. V was clipped by 0 bases and J by 1 base; unmatched bases: 6. CDR3 residues: CASSQDWAGGGTDTQYF. The CDR3 DNA sequence: TGTGCCAGCAGCCAAGATTGGGCGGGAGGAGGCACAGATACGCAGTATTTT.

V is TRBV30 and J is TRBJ1-2; TRBD1 matches 7 bases. CDR1 and CDR2 (germline): GTSNPN, SVGIG (reference sequence). J was trimmed by 8 bases and V by 0 bases; bases with no gene match: 0. CDR3 length: 11 residues. CDR3 sequence reads: CAWSVGGGYTF. The CDR3 region has the DNA TGTGCCTGGAGTGTAGGGGGCGGCTACACCTTC.

The V call is TRBV30, the J call TRBJ2-7, with D tentatively TRBD2 (5 bases). CDR1 is GTSNPN, CDR2 SVGIG, per germline (reference sequence). V lost 4 bases and J 3 bases, leaving 7 bases between the germline ends. The CDR3 is made up of 11 amino acids. CDR3 coding DNA: TGTGCCTGGACCCGGGGCTACGAGCAGTACTTC. It specifies CAWTRGYEQYF. Looking up the rest from reference TRBV30 and TRBJ2-7 gives the full variable domain: SQTIHQWPATLVQPVGSPLSLECTVEGTSNPNLYWYRQAAGRGLQLLFYSVGIGQISSEVPQNLSASRPQDRQFILSSKKLLLSDSGFYLCAWTRGYEQYFGPGTRLTVT.

The rearrangement links TRBV18 to TRBJ1-2; D perhaps matches TRBD1 (6 bases). The V and J ends lost 2 bases and 4 bases respectively, with 17 bases between them. This CDR3 has 16 residues. From germline, CDR1 is KGHSH and CDR2 LQKENI. CDR3 DNA sequence: TGTGCCAGCTCACCAGGCCGACAGGCAGCAGTCTATGGCTACACCTTC. As protein: CASSPGRQAAVYGYTF.